Listed here are 27 T cell receptor beta chains from one sample, sequenced in a study of cytotoxic CD8 clonotypes in ibrutinib-treated CLL. The table came from immunoSEQ multiplex PCR; TCRdb's copy has only in-frame clones and leaves some out. The table lists approximately 150,000 clones, under 85% of them singletons. This specimen consisted of PBMCs, obtained after 24 months of ibrutinib treatment. Receptors originate from a human donor with chronic lymphocytic leukemia.

The J gene is TRBJ2-5, the V gene TRBV6-6; D not resolved. Deletions cut 2 bases from V and 3 bases from J, with 1 base between. The germline gives CDR1 MNHNY, CDR2 SVGAGI (reference sequence). The CDR3 has 11 residues. CDR3 nucleotides: TGTGCCAGCAGTTACGAAGAGACCCAGTACTTC. Its protein is CASSYEETQYF.

This chain uses TRBV21-1 with TRBJ2-3; TRBD2, the D gene given by the table, was not confirmed from the DNA. TRBV21-1 is termed a pseudogene. This CDR3 spans 15 amino acids. The CDR3 bases are TGTGCCAGCAGCAATGCGGGGGGGGAGGCAGATACGCAGTATTTT. Its protein is CASSNAGGEADTQYF.

The chain is built from TRBV5-1 and TRBJ1-1, with a weak D call TRBD1 (5 bases). With 3 bases removed from V and 1 base from J, the gap between germline ends came to 10 bases. The CDR3 sequence is 14 residues long. Looked up from germline, CDR1 is SGHRS and CDR2 is YFSETQ. CDR3 DNA sequence: TGCGCCAGCAGCTCGGGGAGGGGGAACACTGAAGCTTTCTTT. Amino acid sequence: CASSSGRGNTEAFF.

The chain employs TRBV9 and TRBJ2-7; D may be TRBD1 or TRBD2 (5 bases each). CDR1 is SGDLS, CDR2 YYNGEE, per germline. Trimming left V 0 bases short and J 5 bases short, with 15 bases between. This CDR3 is 15 amino acids long. CDR3 region: CASSVGRAGWDEQYF. DNA for the CDR3: TGTGCCAGCAGCGTAGGCAGGGCGGGTTGGGACGAGCAGTACTTC.

V usage is TRBV4-1 and J usage is TRBJ2-5; D is uncertain. The CDR3 has 13 residues. The V gene's germline CDR1 is MGHRA and CDR2 YSYEKL. With 1 base removed from V and 7 bases from J, the gap between germline ends came to 10 bases. CDR3 nucleotides: TGCGCCAGCAGCCAAGGGACCGAGCGGACCCAGTACTTC. It translates to CASSQGTERTQYF.

The rearrangement joins TRBV5-1 to TRBJ1-4, with 7 bases lining up with TRBD1. The CDR3 covers 14 residues. Germline CDR1 is SGHRS and CDR2 is YFSETQ. Germline trimming cut 5 bases from V and 8 bases from J; bases unmatched to any gene: 9. The CDR3 reads CASSWNRGGEKLFF. CDR3 nucleotides: TGCGCCAGCAGTTGGAACAGGGGAGGAGAAAAACTGTTTTTT.

The rearrangement joins TRBV7-2 to TRBJ1-1; 7 nucleotides agree with TRBD1. The CDR3 totals 17 residues. V gave up 4 bases and J gave up 7 bases; unmatched junction bases: 18. Per the germline V gene, CDR1 is SGHTA and CDR2 is FQGNSA. The CDR3 reads CASSSTEGAGGKSEAFF. The CDR3 nucleotides read TGTGCCAGCAGCTCCACCGAGGGGGCAGGGGGGAAGAGTGAAGCTTTCTTT.

The chain couples TRBV30 to TRBJ2-1, with 10 bases identical to TRBD1. The CDR3 runs 16 residues. The trim removed 3 bases at V and 6 bases at J, leaving 11 bases unmatched. Looked up from germline, CDR1 is GTSNPN and CDR2 is SVGIG (reference sequence). CDR3 DNA sequence: TGTGCCTGGAGCAAAGACAGGGGGCGGGGCGCCAATGAGCAGTTCTTC. Amino acid sequence: CAWSKDRGRGANEQFF.

The chain couples TRBV12-5 to TRBJ2-3; D unresolved. The V end was cut by 1 base, the J end by 4 bases, with 6 bases between. Germline CDR1 is LGHNT and CDR2 is FRNRAP. This CDR3 is built from 13 residues. The CDR3 coding sequence is TGTGCTAGTGGTTTGGGCCTTTCAGATACGCAGTATTTT. It specifies CASGLGLSDTQYF.

This clone was observed a handful of times. CDR3 residues: CASSLGQGRTQPQHF. The CDR3 DNA reads as TGTGCCAGCAGCCTGGGACAGGGGCGGACTCAGCCCCAGCATTTT. J is TRBJ1-5 and V is TRBV7-6; 10 bases agree with TRBD1. The V segment lost 5 bases and the J segment 6 bases; nucleotides outside the gene matches: 7. Germline assignment: CDR1 SGHVS and CDR2 FNYEAQ. The CDR3 runs 15 residues.

The chain recombines TRBV18 with TRBJ2-7; 13 bases map to TRBD2. Germline V CDR1 and CDR2: KGHSH, LQKENI. With 5 bases clipped from V and 3 bases from J, the junction kept 13 bases outside the gene matches. This CDR3 is 18 amino acids long. The CDR3 sequence: CASSAPGLAGFRSYEQYF. The CDR3 DNA reads as TGTGCCAGCTCAGCCCCGGGACTAGCGGGATTTAGGAGCTACGAGCAGTACTTC.

The chain combines TRBV29-1 with TRBJ2-1, with D perhaps TRBD2 (6 bases). The V gene's germline CDR1 is SQVTM and CDR2 ANQGSEA. V was shortened by 6 bases and J by 3 bases, with 15 bases between the two germline ends. The CDR3 is made up of 14 amino acids. DNA for the CDR3: TGCAGCGTCGTACTAGCAAATGGCTACAATGAGCAGTTCTTC. It translates to CSVVLANGYNEQFF.

Turning to this clone: The same CDR3 also results from other DNA sequences found in this sample. V gene TRBV6-5 combines with J gene TRBJ1-3; possible D gene TRBD1, 5 bases. Germline CDR1 reads MNHEY; CDR2 reads SVGAGI. V dropped 0 bases and J dropped 4 bases, with 10 bases sitting between them. The length of the CDR3 is 15 residues. The CDR3 DNA sequence: TGTGCCAGCAGTTACTCCAGGGAGTCCGGAAACACCATATATTTT. Encoded protein: CASSYSRESGNTIYF.

The chain couples TRBV2 to TRBJ1-1; the D gene is possibly TRBD1 (6 bases). The CDR3 is made up of 13 amino acids. Trimming removed 6 bases from V and 5 bases from J, with 13 bases in between. The germline V gene encodes CDR1 SNHLY and CDR2 FYNNEI. CDR3 in DNA: TGTGCCAGCAGCAGGGGTTCGCGAACTGAAGCTTTCTTT. Residues: CASSRGSRTEAFF.

The table lists this clone with a few counts. V and J are TRBV30 and TRBJ2-6; D might be TRBD2 (5 bases). Germline lookup yields CDR1 GTSNPN and CDR2 SVGIG (reference sequence). V was trimmed by 6 bases and J by 3 bases, leaving 9 bases between them. The CDR3 loop spans 13 amino acids. CDR3 coding DNA: TGTGCCTGCAAGGACTTTGGGGCCAACGTCCTGACTTTC. Amino acids: CACKDFGANVLTF. Full variable domain (missing parts from reference TRBV30 and TRBJ2-6): SQTIHQWPATLVQPVGSPLSLECTVEGTSNPNLYWYRQAAGRGLQLLFYSVGIGQISSEVPQNLSASRPQDRQFILSSKKLLLSDSGFYLCACKDFGANVLTFGAGSRLTVL.

The chain has TRBV13 and TRBJ2-7; the match to TRBD1 covers 9 bases. Germline V gene data show CDR1 as PRHDT and CDR2 as FYEKMQ (reference sequence). After removal of 4 bases from V and 7 bases from J, the junction contained 23 bases not matched to a gene. The CDR3 runs 19 residues. CDR3 residues: CASSSKLGQGTTLTREQYF. The CDR3 DNA reads as TGTGCCAGCAGCTCCAAACTGGGACAGGGTACGACCTTAACTAGGGAGCAGTACTTC.

This rearrangement joins TRBV9 to TRBJ2-2, with TRBD1 matching 7 bases. This CDR3 contains 13 residues. Germline V lookup: CDR1 SGDLS, CDR2 YYNGEE. Unmatched junction bases numbered 3, after V lost 4 bases and J lost 6 bases. The CDR3, as DNA: TGTGCCAGCAGCCGTACAGGGGCCGGGGAGCTGTTTTTT. Its protein product is CASSRTGAGELFF.

The V call is TRBV5-4, the J call TRBJ1-4; TRBD1 matches 11 bases. Germline V gene sequence: CDR1 SGHNT, CDR2 YYREEE (reference sequence). V was clipped by 2 bases and J by 7 bases; unmatched bases: 13. The CDR3 covers 18 residues. The CDR3 protein is CASSFMIGTGGTGEKLFF. For the CDR3, the DNA is TGTGCCAGCAGCTTCATGATAGGGACAGGGGGTACGGGTGAAAAACTGTTTTTT.

J is TRBJ2-2 and V is TRBV2, with TRBD1 matching 8 bases. Germline CDR1 reads SNHLY; CDR2 reads FYNNEI. Trimming cost V 6 bases and J 6 bases; bases outside gene matches: 9. The CDR3 is 15 amino acids. The CDR3 region is CASRLETGAAGELFF. The CDR3 coding sequence is TGTGCCAGCAGACTTGAGACAGGGGCGGCCGGGGAGCTGTTTTTT.

The chain employs TRBV28 and TRBJ2-5; TRBD2 aligns across 9 bases. CDR3 length: 15 residues. The V gene's germline CDR1 is MDHEN and CDR2 SYDVKM. V was clipped by 6 bases and J by 7 bases; unmatched bases: 12. In DNA form, the CDR3 reads TGTGCCAGCAGCCAAGATAGCGGGAGTATCGGGACCCAGTACTTC. The encoded protein is CASSQDSGSIGTQYF.

The chain carries TRBV27 and TRBJ2-1; D unclear. Trimming left V 1 base short and J 8 bases short, with 9 bases between. The CDR3 extends over 13 amino acids. Germline V gene lookup returns CDR1 MNHEY and CDR2 SMNVEV (reference sequence). For the CDR3, the DNA is TGTGCCAGCAGTTTATTCGGTCACGATGAGCAGTTCTTC. Its protein product is CASSLFGHDEQFF.

The CDR3 nucleotides are TGCGCCAGCAGTGCGGGGCTAGCGGTCACCTTCTCCTACGAGCAGTACTTC. The encoded protein is CASSAGLAVTFSYEQYF. This rearrangement joins TRBV10-1 to TRBJ2-7; TRBD2 matches 7 bases. The trim removed 4 bases at V and 0 bases at J, leaving 12 bases unmatched. CDR1 WNHNN and CDR2 SYGVQD come from the germline V gene (reference sequence). The CDR3 sequence is 17 residues long.

The chain links TRBV5-1 to TRBJ2-3, with D unclear. V lost 2 bases and J 0 bases, leaving 10 bases between the germline ends. Per germline, CDR1 SGHRS and CDR2 YFSETQ. CDR3 length: 15 residues. As DNA, the CDR3 is TGCGCCAGCAGCTTACAACAGACTAGCACAGATACGCAGTATTTT. This translates into CASSLQQTSTDTQYF.

This chain joins TRBV6-6 and TRBJ1-3; D unclear. This CDR3 spans 14 amino acids. CDR1 and CDR2 (germline): MNHNY, SVGAGI (reference sequence). V lost 8 bases and J lost 2, with 13 bases in between. The CDR3 spells CASGAETPGNTIYF. The CDR3 DNA follows: TGTGCCAGCGGTGCAGAGACACCTGGAAACACCATATATTTT.

Note on this clone: The identical CDR3 is also encoded by other nucleotide sequences in the sample. This chain links TRBV7-6 with TRBJ1-1; unclear D gene. From germline, CDR1 is SGHVS and CDR2 FNYEAQ. V lost 2 bases and J 3 bases, leaving 10 bases between the germline ends. The CDR3 totals 14 residues. CDR3 amino acids: CASSLRAGDTEAFF. The CDR3 bases are TGTGCCAGCAGCTTAAGGGCCGGGGACACTGAAGCTTTCTTT. Together with reference TRBV7-6 and TRBJ1-1, the CDR3 gives the full variable domain: GAGVSQSPRYKVTKRGQDVALRCDPISGHVSLYWYRQALGQGPEFLTYFNYEAQQDKSGLPNDRFSAERPEGSISTLTIQRTEQRDSAMYRCASSLRAGDTEAFFGQGTRLTVV.

The V gene is TRBV15, the J gene TRBJ2-7; a weak D match, TRBD1 (6 bases). Germline loops: CDR1 LNHNV, CDR2 YYDKDF (reference sequence). Trimming removed 0 bases at V and 0 bases at J, with 21 bases between. The CDR3 runs to 19 residues. Here the CDR3 reads CATSREGRGSVFPSYEQYF. CDR3 coding DNA: TGTGCCACCAGCAGAGAGGGCAGGGGCTCCGTATTTCCCTCCTACGAGCAGTACTTC.

This clone has more than one count but fewer than ten. V and J are TRBV5-1 and TRBJ2-2; D is perhaps TRBD1 (7 bases). Germline V gene lookup returns CDR1 SGHRS and CDR2 YFSETQ. V dropped 4 bases and J dropped 8 bases, with 15 bases sitting between them. The CDR3 consists of 14 residues. In DNA, the CDR3 is TGCGCCAGCAGCCCGGAGGGGGCCCCAGGGGAGCTGTTTTTT. The encoded protein is CASSPEGAPGELFF.